These 14 T cell receptor beta chains were sequenced from one sample in a study of vaccination and CD4 T cells after COVID-19. The treatment: roughly 11-day PBMC culture with coronavirus spike peptide pools or control peptides (ViraFEST assay). These receptors have no known antigen. Oncomine TCR Beta short-read sequencing was applied to DNA from cultured CD4+ T cells. MiXCR, run by TCRdb on the PCR reads, gives a single entry per CDR3 protein. The data contain around 15,000 distinct CDR3 sequences, over 70% of them singletons. Material: CD4+ T cells from blood, cultured in vitro. The receptors stem from a human donor who had recovered from COVID-19.

This clonotype came up a few times. The genes are TRBV15 and TRBJ2-3; 9 nucleotides line up with TRBD1. The CDR3 length is 18 residues. Germline V lookup: CDR1 LNHNV, CDR2 YYDKDF (reference sequence). V lost 2 bases and J lost 9; bases outside the gene matches: 18. The chain's CDR3 is CATSRYDGTGRLQGTQYF. In DNA, the CDR3 is TGTGCCACCAGCAGATACGATGGGACAGGGAGGTTGCAGGGGACGCAGTATTTT.

The rearrangement joins TRBV20-1 to TRBJ2-7; 9 bases line up with TRBD1. Germline trimming cut 2 bases from V and 4 bases from J; bases unmatched to any gene: 9. CDR1 DFQATT and CDR2 SNEGSKA come from the germline V gene (reference sequence). The CDR3 length is 15 residues. CDR3 sequence (DNA): TGCAGTGCTAGAAACCCCGGGACAGGGTTTTACGAGCAGTACTTC. This translates into CSARNPGTGFYEQYF.

This clonotype was observed a handful of times. The V gene is TRBV7-3, the J gene TRBJ2-3; 10 nucleotides line up with TRBD2. The CDR3 is 16 residues long. V shed 5 bases and J 8 bases; nucleotides not matched to a gene: 13. Germline CDR1 is SGHTA and CDR2 is FQGTGA. The CDR3 protein is CASSPRASGSSVTQYF. The CDR3 nucleotides are TGTGCCAGCAGCCCCCGGGCTAGCGGGAGCTCGGTTACGCAGTATTTT.

The chain is built from TRBV7-3 and TRBJ1-6; D perhaps matches TRBD1 (6 bases). The length of the CDR3 is 14 residues. The germline V gene encodes CDR1 SGHTA and CDR2 FQGTGA. V lost 5 bases and J 7 bases, leaving 12 bases between the germline ends. CDR3 nucleotide sequence: TGTGCCAGCAGCCGAGAGGGGGGCAATTCACCCCTCCACTTT. It translates to CASSREGGNSPLHF.

Points on this clonotype: At one of its ends the junction is not consistent with the germline gene, which may arise from a read error. The chain combines TRBV5-1 with TRBJ1-1; 7 nucleotides line up with TRBD1. Germline CDR1 reads SGHRS; CDR2 reads YFSETQ. The CDR3 length is 14 residues. CDR3 coding DNA: TGCGCCAGCAGCCCGGGACAGAGATACACGGAAGCTTTCTTT. Translated: CASSPGQRYTEAFF.

This chain joins TRBV11-2 and TRBJ2-5, with a possible D match to TRBD1 (5 bases). Trimming shortened V by 5 bases and J by 5 bases, and 15 bases separated the two germline ends. The CDR3 is 14 amino acids. Germline CDR1 is SGHAT and CDR2 is FQNNGV. CDR3 nucleotides: TGTGCCAGCAGCCCCACTGGGGCTGGGGAGACCCAGTACTTC. Its protein is CASSPTGAGETQYF.

The chain recombines TRBV6-2 or TRBV6-3 with TRBJ2-4, with 7 bases aligning to TRBD2. Germline V gene data show CDR1 as MNHEY and CDR2 as SVGEGT. The V segment lost 4 bases and the J segment 6 bases; nucleotides outside the gene matches: 6. This CDR3 region has 14 residues. The CDR3 loop is CASSWGGRGNIQYF. DNA for the CDR3: TGTGCCAGCAGTTGGGGTGGGAGGGGAAACATTCAGTACTTC.

The V gene is TRBV2, the J gene TRBJ1-5; no definite D call. Germline CDR1 SNHLY, CDR2 FYNNEI. V was trimmed by 3 bases and J by 5 bases, leaving 14 bases between them. The CDR3 is 15 residues long. The CDR3, as DNA: TGTGCCAGCAGTGAGCGGAGGGCGGTGGATCAGCCCCAGCATTTT. The encoded protein is CASSERRAVDQPQHF.

The genes are TRBV7-3 and TRBJ1-5; no clear D gene. Germline V lookup: CDR1 SGHTA, CDR2 FQGTGA. The CDR3 has 15 residues. The germline V and J ends were trimmed by 6 bases and 1 base, with 13 bases remaining between them. The CDR3 reads CASSPRRASNQPQHF. DNA of the CDR3: TGTGCCAGCAGTCCCCGGCGGGCCAGCAATCAGCCCCAGCATTTT.

In the case of this clonotype: An end of the junction does not agree with germline; a read error may underlie this. The chain carries TRBV11-2 and TRBJ2-3, with 10 nucleotides matching TRBD2. Per the germline V gene, CDR1 is SGHAT and CDR2 is FQNNGV. The CDR3 is 21 amino acids. DNA for the CDR3: TGTGCCAGCAGCTTAGATCCCCCCAGCGCTAGCGGGAGTAGGAGCACAGATGCGCAGTATTTT. It codes for CASSLDPPSASGSRSTDAQYF.

The genes are TRBV7-9 and TRBJ1-3; TRBD1 matches 8 bases. V gave up 2 bases and J gave up 4 bases; unmatched junction bases: 4. Germline CDR1 is SEHNR and CDR2 is FQNEAQ (reference sequence). The CDR3 is 15 residues long. CDR3 amino acids: CASSLQGASGNTIYF. In DNA form, the CDR3 reads TGTGCCAGCAGCTTACAGGGGGCTTCGGGAAACACCATATATTTT.

V and J are TRBV20-1 and TRBJ2-5; D perhaps matches TRBD1 (6 bases). Germline V gene sequence: CDR1 DFQATT, CDR2 SNEGSKA (reference sequence). Deletions cut 6 bases from V and 5 bases from J, with 22 bases between. CDR3 size: 15 residues. The CDR3: CSAHLGGSPGETQYF. In DNA, the CDR3 is TGCAGTGCCCATCTTGGGGGCAGTCCCGGGGAGACCCAGTACTTC.

This chain uses TRBV27 with TRBJ2-1; D might be TRBD2 (6 bases). Germline V gene lookup returns CDR1 MNHEY and CDR2 SMNVEV (reference sequence). The CDR3 contains 16 residues. V lost 4 bases and J 3 bases, leaving 16 bases between the germline ends. The CDR3 coding sequence is TGTGCCAGCAGTTCCCTCGGAGGGAGGCTCTACAATGAGCAGTTCTTC. Amino acids: CASSSLGGRLYNEQFF.

This clonotype was seen only once. V is TRBV30 and J is TRBJ1-2; D ambiguous. CDR1 and CDR2 (germline): GTSNPN, SVGIG (reference sequence). The ends were cut back, 2 bases at V and 8 bases at J, with 12 bases in the middle. The CDR3 loop spans 12 amino acids. In DNA, the CDR3 is TGTGCCTGGAGTCCCTCAACAGCGGGCTACACCTTC. Protein: CAWSPSTAGYTF.